This is a list of T cell receptor beta chains from one sample in a study of cytomegalovirus exposure and HLA in healthy donors. This table comes from immunoSEQ multiplex PCR, and its TCRdb copy is limited to in-frame clones, with some not included. The repertoire holds 100,000 to 150,000 clones, with over 75% as singletons. Sequencing was carried out using PBMCs. The receptors were sampled from a young man in good health and CMV-seronegative. CDR3s include the opening cysteine and the closing phenylalanine or tryptophan. The D gene is left open where the match is weak. Expanded clones are given a class, and other clones once, few, many or no size at all.

d_gene: NA; v_gene: TRBV6-5; abundance: NA; j_gene: TRBJ1-1; CDR3aa: CASSYSAGPNTEAFF; CDR3nt: TGTGCCAGCAGTTACTCCGCGGGGCCCAACACTGAAGCTTTCTTT
d_gene: TRBD2; v_gene: TRBV7-2; abundance: NA; j_gene: TRBJ2-5; CDR3aa: CASRRLAGVQETQYF; CDR3nt: TGTGCCAGCAGGAGACTAGCGGGGGTCCAAGAGACCCAGTACTTC
d_gene: TRBD1; v_gene: TRBV15; abundance: few; j_gene: TRBJ2-3; CDR3aa: CATSRDSGTGYRTDTQYF; CDR3nt: TGTGCCACCAGCAGAGATTCGGGGACAGGGTATCGTACAGATACGCAGTATTTT
d_gene: TRBD2; v_gene: TRBV6-6; abundance: few; j_gene: TRBJ2-5; CDR3aa: CASSSAGLAGEETQYF; CDR3nt: TGTGCCAGCAGTTCCGCGGGACTAGCGGGAGAAGAGACCCAGTACTTC
d_gene: NA; v_gene: TRBV4-3; abundance: NA; j_gene: TRBJ1-5; CDR3aa: CASSQVEGFQPQHF; CDR3nt: TGCGCCAGCAGCCAAGTGGAGGGGTTCCAGCCCCAGCATTTT
d_gene: TRBD1; v_gene: TRBV5-6; abundance: NA; j_gene: TRBJ1-1; CDR3aa: CASSLRDRMLAAASREAFF; CDR3nt: TGTGCCAGCAGCTTGAGGGACAGGATGTTGGCGGCGGCATCAAGGGAGGCTTTCTTT
d_gene: TRBD1; v_gene: TRBV2; abundance: NA; j_gene: TRBJ1-1; CDR3aa: CASRQSQGGTEAFF; CDR3nt: TGTGCCAGCAGACAATCACAGGGGGGGACTGAAGCTTTCTTT
d_gene: NA; v_gene: TRBV6-5; abundance: few; j_gene: TRBJ1-5; CDR3aa: CASSREVSQPQHF; CDR3nt: TGTGCCAGCAGTCGGGAGGTGAGCCAGCCCCAGCATTTT
d_gene: TRBD1; v_gene: TRBV10-3; abundance: NA; j_gene: TRBJ2-7; CDR3aa: CAIGGTGDEQYF; CDR3nt: TGTGCCATCGGGGGGACAGGGGACGAGCAGTACTTC
d_gene: NA; v_gene: TRBV14; abundance: NA; j_gene: TRBJ1-2; CDR3aa: CASSEQTATYGYTF; CDR3nt: TGTGCCAGCAGCGAACAGACAGCGACCTATGGCTACACCTTC
d_gene: NA; v_gene: TRBV28; abundance: NA; j_gene: TRBJ2-3; CDR3aa: CASSFPRLSTDTQYF; CDR3nt: TGTGCCAGCAGTTTCCCCAGGCTTTCCACAGATACGCAGTATTTT
d_gene: NA; v_gene: TRBV5-4; abundance: once; j_gene: TRBJ2-3; CDR3aa: CASSYRQGGTDTQYF; CDR3nt: TGTGCCAGCAGTTACCGTCAGGGAGGTACAGATACGCAGTATTTT
d_gene: NA; v_gene: TRBV4-2; abundance: NA; j_gene: TRBJ1-5; CDR3aa: CASSQGYPPRDQPQHF; CDR3nt: TGTGCCAGCAGCCAAGGTTATCCTCCCCGGGATCAGCCCCAGCATTTT
d_gene: TRBD1; v_gene: TRBV4-3; abundance: NA; j_gene: TRBJ2-7; CDR3aa: CASSQATGDFYEQYF; CDR3nt: TGCGCCAGCAGCCAAGCGACAGGGGACTTCTACGAGCAGTACTTC
d_gene: TRBD2; v_gene: TRBV4-3; abundance: NA; j_gene: TRBJ2-6; CDR3aa: CASSQEKTLAGASSGANVLTF; CDR3nt: TGCGCCAGCAGCCAAGAAAAGACACTAGCGGGAGCCAGCTCTGGGGCCAACGTCCTGACTTTC
d_gene: TRBD2; v_gene: TRBV5-4; abundance: NA; j_gene: TRBJ2-1; CDR3aa: CASSFRLADYNEQFF; CDR3nt: TGTGCCAGCAGCTTTAGACTAGCGGACTACAATGAGCAGTTCTTC
d_gene: NA; v_gene: TRBV4-1; abundance: NA; j_gene: TRBJ1-5; CDR3aa: CASSQEGRGANSNQPQHF; CDR3nt: TGCGCCAGCAGCCAAGAAGGGAGGGGCGCTAATAGCAATCAGCCCCAGCATTTT
d_gene: TRBD1; v_gene: TRBV7-8; abundance: NA; j_gene: TRBJ2-7; CDR3aa: CASSHGTGGLYEQYF; CDR3nt: TGTGCCAGCAGCCACGGGACAGGGGGCCTCTACGAGCAGTACTTC
d_gene: NA; v_gene: TRBV2; abundance: NA; j_gene: TRBJ2-6; CDR3aa: CASREGVSSSGANVLTF; CDR3nt: TGTGCCAGCAGGGAGGGCGTTAGCAGCTCTGGGGCCAACGTCCTGACTTTC
d_gene: NA; v_gene: TRBV4-3; abundance: NA; j_gene: TRBJ1-6; CDR3aa: CASSQASWTVYNSPLHF; CDR3nt: TGCGCCAGCAGCCAAGCTTCATGGACAGTATATAATTCACCCCTCCACTTT
d_gene: TRBD1; v_gene: TRBV27; abundance: NA; j_gene: TRBJ1-2; CDR3aa: CASSPDREVAGYTF; CDR3nt: TGTGCCAGCAGTCCGGACAGGGAAGTCGCGGGCTACACCTTC
d_gene: TRBD1; v_gene: TRBV6-1; abundance: NA; j_gene: TRBJ1-2; CDR3aa: CASRGLDRGLVGYTF; CDR3nt: TGTGCCAGCAGGGGGTTAGACAGGGGGCTTGTTGGCTACACCTTC
d_gene: TRBD1; v_gene: TRBV4-1; abundance: few; j_gene: TRBJ2-1; CDR3aa: CASSQGDSLYNEQFF; CDR3nt: TGCGCCAGCAGCCAGGGGGACAGTCTATACAATGAGCAGTTCTTC
d_gene: NA; v_gene: TRBV5-8; abundance: NA; j_gene: TRBJ2-3; CDR3aa: CASTLGATDTQYF; CDR3nt: TGTGCCAGCACCCTGGGGGCGACAGATACGCAGTATTTT
d_gene: TRBD2; v_gene: TRBV6-5; abundance: NA; j_gene: TRBJ2-1; CDR3aa: CASSFLAGAYNEQFF; CDR3nt: TGTGCCAGCAGCTTCCTAGCGGGGGCCTACAATGAGCAGTTCTTC
d_gene: TRBD2; v_gene: TRBV5-1; abundance: NA; j_gene: TRBJ2-7; CDR3aa: CASSPHLTSGYEQYF; CDR3nt: TGCGCCAGCAGCCCGCACCTTACTAGCGGCTACGAGCAGTACTTC
d_gene: TRBD1; v_gene: TRBV11-2; abundance: NA; j_gene: TRBJ1-4; CDR3aa: CASSLAGGKLFF; CDR3nt: TGTGCCAGCAGCTTAGCAGGGGGAAAACTGTTTTTT
d_gene: TRBD2; v_gene: TRBV28; abundance: once; j_gene: TRBJ2-3; CDR3aa: CASSHGLAGGTDTQYF; CDR3nt: TGTGCCAGCAGTCACGGACTAGCGGGAGGTACAGATACGCAGTATTTT
d_gene: TRBD1; v_gene: TRBV13; abundance: NA; j_gene: TRBJ2-7; CDR3aa: CASSRPGQGREQYF; CDR3nt: TGTGCCAGCAGCCGACCGGGACAGGGTCGGGAGCAGTACTTC
d_gene: TRBD1; v_gene: TRBV5-4; abundance: NA; j_gene: TRBJ2-7; CDR3aa: CASSLTGGPNEQYF; CDR3nt: TGTGCCAGCAGCTTGACAGGGGGCCCCAACGAGCAGTACTTC
d_gene: NA; v_gene: TRBV27; abundance: NA; j_gene: TRBJ1-6; CDR3aa: CASRPTSSYNSPLHF; CDR3nt: TGTGCCAGCAGACCCACGAGCTCCTATAATTCACCCCTCCACTTT
d_gene: NA; v_gene: TRBV5-1; abundance: NA; j_gene: TRBJ2-1; CDR3aa: CASSLELGAGEQFF; CDR3nt: TGCGCCAGCAGCTTGGAGCTGGGGGCAGGTGAGCAGTTCTTC
d_gene: NA; v_gene: TRBV15; abundance: NA; j_gene: TRBJ2-1; CDR3aa: CATSRAPGYNEQFF; CDR3nt: TGTGCCACCAGCAGAGCACCGGGGTACAATGAGCAGTTCTTC
d_gene: TRBD1; v_gene: TRBV9; abundance: NA; j_gene: TRBJ1-6; CDR3aa: CASSVGRDSSNSPLHF; CDR3nt: TGTGCCAGCAGCGTGGGGCGGGACAGCAGCAATTCACCCCTCCACTTT
d_gene: NA; v_gene: TRBV6-6; abundance: NA; j_gene: TRBJ1-2; CDR3aa: CASITRPEGYGYTF; CDR3nt: TGTGCCAGCATTACCCGGCCGGAGGGCTATGGCTACACCTTC
d_gene: NA; v_gene: TRBV28; abundance: NA; j_gene: TRBJ1-5; CDR3aa: CASNNRDSNQPQHF; CDR3nt: TGTGCCAGCAATAACAGGGATAGCAATCAGCCCCAGCATTTT
d_gene: TRBD1; v_gene: TRBV15; abundance: NA; j_gene: TRBJ2-2; CDR3aa: CATAGQGLTGELFF; CDR3nt: TGTGCCACCGCTGGACAGGGTCTGACCGGGGAGCTGTTTTTT
d_gene: TRBD1; v_gene: TRBV6-6; abundance: NA; j_gene: TRBJ2-7; CDR3aa: CASTGPGQGGYEQYF; CDR3nt: TGTGCCAGCACCGGCCCAGGACAGGGGGGCTACGAGCAGTACTTC
d_gene: TRBD2; v_gene: TRBV4-1; abundance: NA; j_gene: TRBJ2-3; CDR3aa: CASSQKSGTSGSPSTDTQYF; CDR3nt: TGCGCCAGCAGCCAGAAGTCCGGGACTAGCGGGAGTCCGAGCACAGATACGCAGTATTTT
d_gene: NA; v_gene: TRBV2; abundance: few; j_gene: TRBJ1-5; CDR3aa: CASNRGGSNQPQHF; CDR3nt: TGTGCCAGCAATCGGGGGGGGAGCAATCAGCCCCAGCATTTT
d_gene: TRBD1; v_gene: TRBV5-8; abundance: NA; j_gene: TRBJ2-2; CDR3aa: CASSYSYRGETGELFF; CDR3nt: TGTGCCAGCAGCTACTCATACAGGGGGGAAACCGGGGAGCTGTTTTTT
d_gene: NA; v_gene: TRBV9; abundance: NA; j_gene: TRBJ1-1; CDR3aa: CASSPRPMNTEAFF; CDR3nt: TGTGCCAGCAGCCCGAGGCCCATGAACACTGAAGCTTTCTTT
d_gene: TRBD1; v_gene: TRBV5-4; abundance: NA; j_gene: TRBJ2-1; CDR3aa: CASSASGTGLSYNEQFF; CDR3nt: TGTGCCAGCAGCGCCAGTGGGACAGGGCTCTCCTACAATGAGCAGTTCTTC
d_gene: NA; v_gene: TRBV2; abundance: NA; j_gene: TRBJ1-3; CDR3aa: CASSETGLKNTIYF; CDR3nt: TGTGCCAGCAGTGAAACAGGGTTGAAAAACACCATATATTTT
d_gene: TRBD1; v_gene: TRBV29-1; abundance: few; j_gene: TRBJ1-1; CDR3aa: CSVDRGLNTEAFF; CDR3nt: TGCAGCGTCGACAGGGGGTTGAACACTGAAGCTTTCTTT
d_gene: NA; v_gene: TRBV4-1; abundance: NA; j_gene: TRBJ2-1; CDR3aa: CASSQDGRYNEQFF; CDR3nt: TGCGCCAGCAGCCAAGATGGCAGATACAATGAGCAGTTCTTC
d_gene: NA; v_gene: TRBV5-6; abundance: NA; j_gene: TRBJ2-7; CDR3aa: CASSLQGSEQYF; CDR3nt: TGTGCCAGCAGCTTGCAGGGAAGCGAGCAGTACTTC
d_gene: NA; v_gene: TRBV2; abundance: NA; j_gene: TRBJ1-1; CDR3aa: CASSEQGMNTEAFF; CDR3nt: TGTGCCAGCAGCGAGCAGGGGATGAACACTGAAGCTTTCTTT
d_gene: TRBD1; v_gene: TRBV6-1; abundance: NA; j_gene: TRBJ2-7; CDR3aa: CASMTGGFREQYF; CDR3nt: TGTGCCAGCATGACAGGGGGCTTTCGGGAGCAGTACTTC
d_gene: NA; v_gene: TRBV28; abundance: few; j_gene: TRBJ2-2; CDR3aa: CASSSQLSHRNGELFF; CDR3nt: TGTGCCAGCAGTTCCCAACTCTCTCACAGAAACGGGGAGCTGTTTTTT